The T cell receptor beta chain under discussion was sequenced for a study of T cell responses to AZD1222 COVID-19 vaccine. Overall study: Doses given second, at about 4 or about 12 weeks, were pooled.

Study-wide points: Once two AZD1222 doses were given, Spike-specific TCR breadth and depth went up. Among AZD1222 vaccinees, only six or seven were seropositive at baseline. Vaccine-related CD4 TCRs covered spike, predominating at 160-218 and 743-854.

Note on this clone: Its antigen is unidentified.

Sequencing used immunoSEQ multiplex PCR; TCRdb keeps in-frame clones, though not all of them. The table includes 90,000 to 110,000 clones, about four fifths detected once. V gave up 5 bases and J gave up 3 bases; unmatched junction bases: 11. CDR3 length: 17 amino acids. Germline V gene data show CDR1 as WNHNN and CDR2 as SYGVQD (reference sequence). The source of this sequence is an adult in good health. The chain recombines TRBV10-1 with TRBJ2-3, with 10 bases lining up with TRBD2. The source was peripheral blood, collected on day 0 of AZD1222 vaccination. The CDR3 region is CASSLSTSGEFTDTQYF. The CDR3 nucleotides read TGCGCCAGCAGTCTTTCTACTAGCGGGGAATTTACAGATACGCAGTATTTT.